Following are 24 T cell receptor beta chains from one sample sequenced in a study of CD8+ T cells in alopecia areata. Following RNA extraction, reverse transcription yielded cDNA that acted as the sequencing template. Clones were read by immunoSEQ multiplex PCR, and TCRdb kept only the in-frame ones, dropping some. The table shows 200,000 to 250,000 clones, with roughly three fifths occurring only once. Sequencing used CD8+ T cells sorted from blood. Receptors originate from a human donor in good health.

This clone was recorded a few times. V is TRBV7-2 and J is TRBJ1-6; 10 positions match TRBD1. Germline CDR1 is SGHTA and CDR2 is FQGNSA. The CDR3 loop spans 14 amino acids. V was pared by 1 base and J by 14 bases, with 5 bases of the junction left unmatched. This CDR3 is CASSLGQGARTLHF. CDR3 nucleotide sequence: TGTGCCAGCAGCTTAGGACAGGGGGCCCGAACCCTCCACTTT. Variable domain in full (rest from reference TRBV7-2 and TRBJ1-6): GAGVSQSPSNKVTEKGKDVELRCDPISGHTALYWYRQSLGQGLEFLIYFQGNSAPDKSGLPSDRFSAERTGGSVSTLTIQRTQQEDSAVYLCASSLGQGARTLHFGNGTRLTVT.

CDR3 sequence: CASSFDVGSTYGYTF. The CDR3 bases are TGTGCCAGCAGTTTTGATGTAGGGAGTACCTATGGCTACACCTTC. The chain is built from TRBV27 and TRBJ1-2; D gene ambiguous. The CDR3 consists of 15 residues. Trimming took 3 bases from V and 4 from J, leaving 15 bases between them. The V gene's germline CDR1 is MNHEY and CDR2 SMNVEV (reference sequence).

The rearrangement links TRBV4-1 to TRBJ2-7; D remains ambiguous. CDR1 and CDR2 from the germline V gene are MGHRA and YSYEKL. The CDR3 is 13 amino acids. Trimming left V 3 bases short and J 3 bases short, with 9 bases between. The CDR3 reads CASSQTPRYEQYF. The CDR3 DNA is TGCGCCAGCAGCCAGACCCCCCGCTACGAGCAGTACTTC.

This clone was observed a few times. V gene TRBV5-6 combines with J gene TRBJ1-5, with no clear D. Germline V gives CDR1 SGHDT, CDR2 YYEEEE. The CDR3 runs 15 residues. Between the trimmed V and J ends, which lost 8 bases and 2 bases, there was a span of 17 bases. CDR3 protein: CASTRHPVGNQPQHF. CDR3 in DNA: TGTGCCAGTACCCGACACCCGGTGGGCAATCAGCCCCAGCATTTT.

The V and J genes are TRBV4-1 and TRBJ1-6; D perhaps matches TRBD1 (5 bases). With 3 bases removed from V and 7 bases from J, the gap between germline ends came to 13 bases. The CDR3 is made up of 15 amino acids. The V gene's germline CDR1 is MGHRA and CDR2 YSYEKL. The CDR3 spells CASSHRDPPNSPLHF. The DNA for the CDR3 is TGCGCCAGCAGCCACCGGGACCCGCCCAATTCACCCCTCCACTTT.

The chain employs TRBV25-1 and TRBJ2-2; no clear D. V lost 7 bases to trimming and J lost 4 bases, with 7 bases between them. The length of the CDR3 is 12 residues. Germline assignment: CDR1 MGHDK and CDR2 SYGVNS. The CDR3 here is CASTHVTGELFF. CDR3 nucleotides: TGTGCCAGCACGCACGTCACCGGGGAGCTGTTTTTT.

This clone was seen just once. This rearrangement joins TRBV7-6 to TRBJ1-2; D uncertain. The germline gives CDR1 SGHVS, CDR2 FNYEAQ. V lost 6 bases and J lost 4, with 18 bases in between. The CDR3 sequence is 15 residues long. For the CDR3, the DNA is TGTGCCAGCAGTCCACGAGGCGTCCCTCCCTATGGCTACACCTTC. It is translated as CASSPRGVPPYGYTF.

There are a few counts of this clone. The gene calls are TRBV28 and TRBJ1-4; maybe TRBD1 (6 bases). The V gene lost 5 bases and the J gene lost 8 bases, with 15 bases spanning the gap. Looked up from germline, CDR1 is MDHEN and CDR2 is SYDVKM. CDR3 length equals 14 residues. Here the CDR3 DNA reads TGTGCCAGCAGTGCCCCGGGGGCGGGAGAAAAACTGTTTTTT. Amino acid sequence: CASSAPGAGEKLFF.

CDR3 sequence (DNA): TGTGCCAGCAGCGTAGTGCCCTCCGAGGGGGAGAACACTGAAGCTTTCTTT. This sequence encodes CASSVVPSEGENTEAFF. The rearrangement links TRBV9 to TRBJ1-1; perhaps TRBD1 as D (6 bases). The CDR3 extends over 17 amino acids. CDR1 is SGDLS, CDR2 YYNGEE, per germline. Trimming left V 0 bases short and J 1 base short, with 16 bases between.

This clone occurred a few times. The chain uses TRBV7-8 and TRBJ1-5, with D unresolved. The CDR3 covers 14 residues. Germline values: CDR1 SGHVS, CDR2 FQNEAQ. V shed 1 base and J shed 1 base, with 5 bases lying between them. The CDR3 bases are TGTGCCAGCAGCTTAGTGGGAAGCAATCAGCCCCAGCATTTT. Its protein is CASSLVGSNQPQHF.

This clone showed up just a few times. The J gene is TRBJ1-1, the V gene TRBV11-2, with D perhaps TRBD1 (5 bases). Germline V lookup: CDR1 SGHAT, CDR2 FQNNGV. V was clipped by 4 bases and J by 1 base, with 10 bases between them. This CDR3 has 14 residues. In DNA, the CDR3 is TGTGCCAGCAGCTCTGGGACTTGGAACACTGAAGCTTTCTTT. This translates into CASSSGTWNTEAFF.

This clone is termed medium-sized. The CDR3 nucleotides read TGTGCCAGCAGCCAAGATACCGGGGGGGGTTACAATGAGCAGTTCTTC. Its translation is CASSQDTGGGYNEQFF. The chain employs TRBV4-2 and TRBJ2-1; 8 positions agree with TRBD2. Trimming took 0 bases from V and 4 from J; bases not matched to a gene: 5. Looked up from germline, CDR1 is LGHNA and CDR2 is YNFKEQ. This CDR3 spans 16 amino acids.

This clone was detected only a few times. This chain uses TRBV11-2 with TRBJ2-3; TRBD2 matches at 8 bases. Trimming at V came to 11 bases and at J to 4 bases, leaving 14 bases not matched to a gene. Germline assignment: CDR1 SGHAT and CDR2 FQNNGV. This CDR3 is built from 15 residues. The CDR3 DNA sequence: TGTGCCGTATCCTTGGCGGGGGGCCTGGCAGATACGCAGTATTTT. Amino acids: CAVSLAGGLADTQYF.

This clone came up once. The chain has TRBV11-2 and TRBJ2-7; 11 nucleotides line up with TRBD1. The V and J ends lost 1 base and 3 bases, in that order; junction bases with no gene match: 5. This CDR3 has 16 residues. CDR1 is SGHAT and CDR2 is FQNNGV in the germline V gene. In DNA, the CDR3 is TGTGCCAGCAGCTTAGTCGGGGACAGGGGGGACTACGAGCAGTACTTC. It yields the protein CASSLVGDRGDYEQYF.

This chain links TRBV13 with TRBJ2-5, with D uncertain. This CDR3 has 12 residues. Germline V gives CDR1 PRHDT, CDR2 FYEKMQ (reference sequence). V dropped 4 bases and J dropped 4 bases, with 7 bases sitting between them. CDR3 DNA: TGTGCCAGCAGCTCCAACTCAGAGACCCAGTACTTC. Translated: CASSSNSETQYF.

This rearrangement joins TRBV29-1 to TRBJ2-5; a possible D gene is TRBD2 (6 bases). The germline V and J ends were trimmed by 7 bases and 1 base, with 16 bases remaining between them. The CDR3 covers 14 residues. Germline CDR1 and CDR2: SQVTM and ANQGSEA. CDR3 protein: CSAGGAGIQETQYF. In nucleotides, the CDR3 is TGCAGCGCCGGGGGTGCGGGGATCCAAGAGACCCAGTACTTC.

The chain has TRBV15 and TRBJ2-3, with 9 bases identical to TRBD2. Germline trimming cut 2 bases from V and 2 bases from J; bases unmatched to any gene: 8. CDR1 is LNHNV and CDR2 is YYDKDF in the germline V gene (reference sequence). The CDR3 covers 17 residues. The CDR3 loop reads CATSRSIAGAFTDTQYF. The CDR3 DNA is TGTGCCACCAGCAGATCGATAGCGGGGGCGTTCACAGATACGCAGTATTTT.

The chain joins TRBV10-3 to TRBJ2-7; 13 bases match TRBD2. From germline, CDR1 is ENHRY and CDR2 SYGVKD. This CDR3 is built from 13 residues. The V segment lost 9 bases and the J segment 2 bases; nucleotides outside the gene matches: 1. Here the CDR3 reads CAIGTSGAYEQYF. In DNA form, the CDR3 reads TGTGCCATAGGGACTAGCGGGGCCTACGAGCAGTACTTC.

The CDR3 region is CAWRVQGGEQYF. The CDR3 coding sequence is TGTGCCTGGAGAGTACAGGGAGGCGAGCAGTACTTC. The chain recombines TRBV30 with TRBJ2-7; D is perhaps TRBD1 or TRBD2 (6 bases each). The germline V gene encodes CDR1 GTSNPN and CDR2 SVGIG (reference sequence). Between the trimmed V and J ends, which lost 3 bases and 6 bases, there was a span of 12 bases. The CDR3 length is 12 residues.

This clone was seen only a few times. The chain couples TRBV29-1 to TRBJ1-2; D gene uncertain. The CDR3 contains 12 residues. The V gene lost 4 bases and the J gene lost 8 bases, with 14 bases spanning the gap. Germline V gene lookup returns CDR1 SQVTM and CDR2 ANQGSEA. The CDR3: CSVVGGPEGYTF. Written as DNA, the CDR3 is TGCAGCGTTGTAGGAGGACCGGAAGGCTACACCTTC.

The chain combines TRBV15 with TRBJ2-7, with D unclear. The CDR3 has 13 amino acids. Germline V gene sequence: CDR1 LNHNV, CDR2 YYDKDF (reference sequence). V lost 9 bases and J 3 bases, leaving 15 bases between the germline ends. The DNA of the CDR3 is TGTGCCACGTCGCCACTGTACGGCTACGAGCAGTACTTC. Protein: CATSPLYGYEQYF.

The V call is TRBV2, the J call TRBJ1-1; D ambiguous. CDR3 length: 15 amino acids. In germline, CDR1 is SNHLY, CDR2 FYNNEI. Trimming removed 7 bases from V and 1 base from J, with 16 bases in between. As DNA, the CDR3 is TGTGCCAGCACCCGAGGACGGGAACGGAACACTGAAGCTTTCTTT. This encodes CASTRGRERNTEAFF. Filled out from reference TRBV2 and TRBJ1-1, the complete variable domain reads EPEVTQTPSHQVTQMGQEVILRCVPISNHLYFYWYRQILGQKVEFLVSFYNNEISEKSEIFDDQFSVERPDGSNFTLKIRSTKLEDSAMYFCASTRGRERNTEAFFGQGTRLTVV.

The J gene is TRBJ2-4, the V gene TRBV9; D may correspond to TRBD1 or TRBD2 (5 bases each). V lost 3 bases and J 8 bases, leaving 21 bases between the germline ends. Germline V gene sequence: CDR1 SGDLS, CDR2 YYNGEE. The CDR3 spans 16 residues. CDR3 sequence (DNA): TGTGCCAGCAGCGAGGGTAACGGGGCTTTCGGCGACATTCAGTACTTC. Protein: CASSEGNGAFGDIQYF.

In this sample, this clone turned up a few times. V gene TRBV25-1 combines with J gene TRBJ1-1; D not resolved. This CDR3 region has 10 residues. The V end lost 10 bases, the J end lost 2 bases, and 5 bases lay between the germline ends. The germline CDR1 and CDR2 sequences are MGHDK and SYGVNS. The CDR3 bases are TGTGCCACCTTCAACACTGAAGCTTTCTTT. As protein: CATFNTEAFF. The variable domain in full, with the rest retrieved from reference TRBV25-1 and TRBJ1-1, is EADIYQTPRYLVIGTGKKITLECSQTMGHDKMYWYQQDPGMELHLIHYSYGVNSTEKGDLSSESTVSRIRTEHFPLTLESARPSHTSQYLCATFNTEAFFGQGTRLTVV.